This TCR beta chain was observed in a study of blood T cell repertoires in COVID-19. Study context: T cells, B-cell-depleted T cells, or PBMCs provided the cDNA or gDNA that served as material.

The CDR3 has 15 amino acids. V shed 7 bases, J shed 2 bases, and the junction held 3 bases outside the gene matches. Germline values: CDR1 ENHRY, CDR2 SYGVKD. The data were produced by immunoSEQ multiplex PCR, yet TCRdb's version contains in-frame clones alone and is incomplete. Among 150,000 to 200,000 clones, approximately 80% were seen once, and the ten largest hold around 10%. Sequenced: PBMCs or T cells enriched from blood (not recorded which). The clonotype was recovered from a man in his fifties or sixties who had recovered from COVID-19. V is TRBV10-3 and J is TRBJ2-2, with 11 bases lining up with TRBD2. CDR3 in amino acids: CAIKGTSGNTGELFF. The CDR3 coding sequence is TGTGCCATCAAAGGGACTAGCGGTAACACCGGGGAGCTGTTTTTT.